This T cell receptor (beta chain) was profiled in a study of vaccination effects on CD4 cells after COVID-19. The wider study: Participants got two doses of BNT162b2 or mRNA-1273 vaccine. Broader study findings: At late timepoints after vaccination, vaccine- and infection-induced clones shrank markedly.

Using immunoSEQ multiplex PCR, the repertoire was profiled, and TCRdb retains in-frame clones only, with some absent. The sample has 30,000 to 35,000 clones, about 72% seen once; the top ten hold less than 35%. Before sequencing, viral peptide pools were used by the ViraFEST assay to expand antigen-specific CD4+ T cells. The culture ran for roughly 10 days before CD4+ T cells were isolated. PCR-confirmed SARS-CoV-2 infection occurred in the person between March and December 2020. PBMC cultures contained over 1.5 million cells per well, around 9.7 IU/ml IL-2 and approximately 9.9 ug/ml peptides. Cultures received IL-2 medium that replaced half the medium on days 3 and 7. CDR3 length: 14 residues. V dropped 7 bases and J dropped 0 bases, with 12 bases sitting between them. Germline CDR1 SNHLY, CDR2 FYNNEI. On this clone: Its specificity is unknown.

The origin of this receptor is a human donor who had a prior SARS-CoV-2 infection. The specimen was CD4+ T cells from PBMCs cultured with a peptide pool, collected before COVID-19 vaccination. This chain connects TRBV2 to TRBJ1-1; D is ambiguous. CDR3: CASNQAGMNTEAFF. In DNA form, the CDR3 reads TGTGCCAGCAACCAGGCGGGCATGAACACTGAAGCTTTCTTT.